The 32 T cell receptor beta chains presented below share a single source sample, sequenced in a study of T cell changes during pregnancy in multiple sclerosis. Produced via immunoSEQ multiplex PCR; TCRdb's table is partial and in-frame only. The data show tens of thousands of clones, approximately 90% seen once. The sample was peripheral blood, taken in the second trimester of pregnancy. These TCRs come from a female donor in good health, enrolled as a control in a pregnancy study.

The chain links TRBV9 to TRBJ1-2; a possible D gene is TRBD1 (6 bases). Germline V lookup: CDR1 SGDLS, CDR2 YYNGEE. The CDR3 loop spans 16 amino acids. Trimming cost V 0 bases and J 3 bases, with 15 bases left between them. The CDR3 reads CASSVDERGTYYGYTF. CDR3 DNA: TGTGCCAGCAGCGTAGATGAGAGGGGGACCTACTATGGCTACACCTTC.

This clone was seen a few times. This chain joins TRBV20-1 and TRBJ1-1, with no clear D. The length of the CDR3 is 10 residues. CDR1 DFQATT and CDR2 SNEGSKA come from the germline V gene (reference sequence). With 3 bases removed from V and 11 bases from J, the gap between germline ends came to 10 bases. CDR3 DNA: TGCAGTGCTAGGCAAGTGGCCGCTTTCTTT. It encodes CSARQVAAFF.

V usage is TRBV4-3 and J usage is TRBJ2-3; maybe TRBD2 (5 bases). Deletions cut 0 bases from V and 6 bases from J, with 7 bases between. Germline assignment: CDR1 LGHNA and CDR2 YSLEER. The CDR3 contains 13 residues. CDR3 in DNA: TGCGCCAGCAGCCAAGATGGCGGGGATACGCAGTATTTT. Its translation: CASSQDGGDTQYF.

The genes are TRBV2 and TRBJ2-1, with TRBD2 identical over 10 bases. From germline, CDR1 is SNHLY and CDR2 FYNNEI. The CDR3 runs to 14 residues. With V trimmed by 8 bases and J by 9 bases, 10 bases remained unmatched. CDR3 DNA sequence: TGTGCCAGCTTAGCGGGGGGCGCCAGGTTTGAGCAGTTCTTC. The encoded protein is CASLAGGARFEQFF. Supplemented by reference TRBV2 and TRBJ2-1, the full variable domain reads EPEVTQTPSHQVTQMGQEVILRCVPISNHLYFYWYRQILGQKVEFLVSFYNNEISEKSEIFDDQFSVERPDGSNFTLKIRSTKLEDSAMYFCASLAGGARFEQFFGPGTRLTVL.

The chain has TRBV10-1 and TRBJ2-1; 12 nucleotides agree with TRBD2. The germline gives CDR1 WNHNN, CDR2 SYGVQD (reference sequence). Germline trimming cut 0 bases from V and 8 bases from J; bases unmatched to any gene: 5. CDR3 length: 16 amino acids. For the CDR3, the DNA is TGCGCCAGCAGTGAGTCACTAGCGGGGGGACGGGATGAGCAGTTCTTC. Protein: CASSESLAGGRDEQFF.

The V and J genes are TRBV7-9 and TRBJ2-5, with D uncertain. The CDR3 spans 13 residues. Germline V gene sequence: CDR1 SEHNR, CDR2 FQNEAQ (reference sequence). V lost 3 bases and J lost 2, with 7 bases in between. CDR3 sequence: CASSFRRQETQYF. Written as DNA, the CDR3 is TGTGCCAGCAGCTTTAGGCGGCAAGAGACCCAGTACTTC.

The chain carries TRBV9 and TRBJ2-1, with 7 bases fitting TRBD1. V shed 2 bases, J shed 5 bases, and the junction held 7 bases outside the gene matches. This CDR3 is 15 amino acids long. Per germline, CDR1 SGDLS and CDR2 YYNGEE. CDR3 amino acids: CASSVRGRSDNEQFF. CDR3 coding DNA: TGTGCCAGCAGCGTTAGGGGGCGATCGGACAATGAGCAGTTCTTC.

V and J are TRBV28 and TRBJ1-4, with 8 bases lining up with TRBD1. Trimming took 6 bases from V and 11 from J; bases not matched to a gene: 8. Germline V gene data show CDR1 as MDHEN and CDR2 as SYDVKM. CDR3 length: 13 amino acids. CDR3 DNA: TGTGCCAGCAGCTTGACAGGGGAAGGGAAACTGTTTTTT. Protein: CASSLTGEGKLFF.

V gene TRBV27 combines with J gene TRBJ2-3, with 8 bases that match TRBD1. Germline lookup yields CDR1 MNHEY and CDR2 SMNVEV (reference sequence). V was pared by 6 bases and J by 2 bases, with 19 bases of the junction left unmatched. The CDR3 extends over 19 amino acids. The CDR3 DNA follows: TGTGCCAGCAGCAGCGGCACCCCTCAGGACAGGGCTTTCACAGATACGCAGTATTTT. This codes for CASSSGTPQDRAFTDTQYF.

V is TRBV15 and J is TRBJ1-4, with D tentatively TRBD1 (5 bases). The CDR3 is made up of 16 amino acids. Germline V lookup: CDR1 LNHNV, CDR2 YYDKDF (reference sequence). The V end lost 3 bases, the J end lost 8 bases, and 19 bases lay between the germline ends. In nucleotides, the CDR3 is TGTGCCACCAGCAGCGCGGGGCCCCTAATGGGAGAAAAACTGTTTTTT. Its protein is CATSSAGPLMGEKLFF.

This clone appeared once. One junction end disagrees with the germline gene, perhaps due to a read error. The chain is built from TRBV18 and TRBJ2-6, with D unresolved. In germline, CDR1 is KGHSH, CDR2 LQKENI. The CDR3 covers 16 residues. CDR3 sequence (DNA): TGTGCCAGCTCATCACCTTTACTCTCTGGGGCCAACGTCCTGACTTTC. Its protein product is CASSSPLLSGANVLTF.

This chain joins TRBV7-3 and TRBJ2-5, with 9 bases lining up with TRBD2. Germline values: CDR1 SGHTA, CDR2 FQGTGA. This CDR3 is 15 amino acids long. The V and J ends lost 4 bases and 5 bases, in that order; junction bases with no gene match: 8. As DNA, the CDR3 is TGTGCCAGCAGCTGGGGACTAGCAGGTGTGGAGACCCAGTACTTC. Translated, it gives CASSWGLAGVETQYF.

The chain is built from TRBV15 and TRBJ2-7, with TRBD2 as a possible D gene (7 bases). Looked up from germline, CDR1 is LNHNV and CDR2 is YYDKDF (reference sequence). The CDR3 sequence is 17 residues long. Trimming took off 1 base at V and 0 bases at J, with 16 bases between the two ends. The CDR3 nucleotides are TGTGCCACCAGCAGAGTGGGGGGCGCGGGGGCCTCCTACGAGCAGTACTTC. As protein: CATSRVGGAGASYEQYF.

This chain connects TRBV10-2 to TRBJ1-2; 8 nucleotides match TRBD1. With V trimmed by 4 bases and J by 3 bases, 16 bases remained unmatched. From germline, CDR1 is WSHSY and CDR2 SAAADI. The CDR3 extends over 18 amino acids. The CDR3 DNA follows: TGCGCCAGCAGTGTCTTGGGCCCCGAGGCAGGGGGCGACTATGGCTACACCTTC. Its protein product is CASSVLGPEAGGDYGYTF.

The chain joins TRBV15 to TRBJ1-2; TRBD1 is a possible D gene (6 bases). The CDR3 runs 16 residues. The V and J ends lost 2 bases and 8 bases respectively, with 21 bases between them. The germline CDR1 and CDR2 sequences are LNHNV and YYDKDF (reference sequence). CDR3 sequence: CATSRRMRTEGDGYTF. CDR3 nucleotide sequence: TGTGCCACCAGCAGAAGAATGAGGACCGAGGGGGACGGCTACACCTTC.

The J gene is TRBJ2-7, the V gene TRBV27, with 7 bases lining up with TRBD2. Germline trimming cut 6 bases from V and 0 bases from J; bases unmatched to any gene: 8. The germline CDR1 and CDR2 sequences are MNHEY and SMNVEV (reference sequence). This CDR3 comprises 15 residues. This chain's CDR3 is CASSSTGGSSYEQYF. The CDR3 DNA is TGTGCCAGCAGCTCCACGGGCGGGAGCTCCTACGAGCAGTACTTC.

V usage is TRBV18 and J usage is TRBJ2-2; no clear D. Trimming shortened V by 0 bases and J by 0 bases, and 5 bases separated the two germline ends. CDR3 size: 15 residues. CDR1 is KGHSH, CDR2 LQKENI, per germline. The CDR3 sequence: CASSPPGPNTGELFF. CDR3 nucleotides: TGTGCCAGCTCACCACCTGGGCCGAACACCGGGGAGCTGTTTTTT.

This CDR3 reads CAISGGSGQETQYF. As DNA, the CDR3 is TGTGCCATCAGCGGGGGGAGCGGCCAAGAGACCCAGTACTTC. V is TRBV10-3 and J is TRBJ2-5; 7 nucleotides agree with TRBD2. Germline-derived CDR1 and CDR2 are ENHRY and SYGVKD. V lost 6 bases to trimming and J lost 1 base; unmatched junction nucleotides: 5. The CDR3 extends over 14 amino acids.

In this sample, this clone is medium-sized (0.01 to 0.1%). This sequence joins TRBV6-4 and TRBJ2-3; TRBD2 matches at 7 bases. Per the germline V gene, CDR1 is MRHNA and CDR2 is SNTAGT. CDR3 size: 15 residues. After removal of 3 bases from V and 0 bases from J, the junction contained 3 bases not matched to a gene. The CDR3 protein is CASSENSGSTDTQYF. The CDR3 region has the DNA TGTGCCAGCAGTGAAAATAGCGGGAGCACAGATACGCAGTATTTT.

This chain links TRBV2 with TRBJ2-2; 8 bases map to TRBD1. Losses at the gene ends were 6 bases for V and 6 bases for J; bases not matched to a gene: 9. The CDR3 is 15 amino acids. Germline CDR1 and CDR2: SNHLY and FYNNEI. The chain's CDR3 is CASRTQGALAGELFF. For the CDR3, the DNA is TGTGCCAGCAGGACCCAGGGGGCGCTGGCCGGGGAGCTGTTTTTT.

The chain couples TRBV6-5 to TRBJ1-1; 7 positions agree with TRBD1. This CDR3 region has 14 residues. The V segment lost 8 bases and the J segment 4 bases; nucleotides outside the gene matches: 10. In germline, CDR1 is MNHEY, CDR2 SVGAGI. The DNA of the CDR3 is TGTGCCAGCCGATATGACAGGGCCGCCACTGAAGCTTTCTTT. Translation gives CASRYDRAATEAFF.

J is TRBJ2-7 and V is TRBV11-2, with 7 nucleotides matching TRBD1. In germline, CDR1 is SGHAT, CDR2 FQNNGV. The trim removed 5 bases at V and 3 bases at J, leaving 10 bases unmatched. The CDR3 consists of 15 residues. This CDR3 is CASSPTTGTVYEQYF. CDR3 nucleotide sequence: TGTGCCAGCAGCCCCACCACGGGGACAGTCTACGAGCAGTACTTC.

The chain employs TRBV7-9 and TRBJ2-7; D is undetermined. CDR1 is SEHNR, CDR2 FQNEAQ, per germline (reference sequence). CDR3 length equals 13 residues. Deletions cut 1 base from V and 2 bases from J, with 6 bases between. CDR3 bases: TGTGCCAGCAGCTTAGTCACAGCCTACGAGCAGTACTTC. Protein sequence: CASSLVTAYEQYF. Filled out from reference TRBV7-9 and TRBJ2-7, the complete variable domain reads DTGVSQNPRHKITKRGQNVTFRCDPISEHNRLYWYRQTLGQGPEFLTYFQNEAQLEKSRLLSDRFSAERPKGSFSTLEIQRTEQGDSAMYLCASSLVTAYEQYFGPGTRLTVT.

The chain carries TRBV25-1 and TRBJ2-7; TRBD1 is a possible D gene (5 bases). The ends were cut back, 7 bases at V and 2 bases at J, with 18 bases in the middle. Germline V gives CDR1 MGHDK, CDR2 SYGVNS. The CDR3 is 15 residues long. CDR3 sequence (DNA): TGTGCCAGCACCAAGACAGCTATTACGACCTACGAGCAGTACTTC. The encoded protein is CASTKTAITTYEQYF.

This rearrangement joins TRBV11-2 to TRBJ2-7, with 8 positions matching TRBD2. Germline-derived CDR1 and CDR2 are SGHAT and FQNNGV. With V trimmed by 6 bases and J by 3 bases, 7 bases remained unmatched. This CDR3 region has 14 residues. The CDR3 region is CASSTSGPIYEQYF. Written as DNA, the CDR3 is TGTGCCAGCAGTACTAGCGGTCCGATCTACGAGCAGTACTTC.

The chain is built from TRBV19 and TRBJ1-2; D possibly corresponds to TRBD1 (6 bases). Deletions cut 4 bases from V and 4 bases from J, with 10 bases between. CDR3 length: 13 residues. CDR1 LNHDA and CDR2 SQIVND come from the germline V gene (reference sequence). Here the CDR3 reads CASSKDSFYGYTF. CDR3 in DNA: TGTGCCAGTAGTAAGGACAGTTTCTATGGCTACACCTTC.

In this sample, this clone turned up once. The chain's CDR3 is CANSRDTTSYEQYF. Written as DNA, the CDR3 is TGTGCCAACTCCCGGGACACCACCTCCTACGAGCAGTACTTC. This sequence joins TRBV6-1 and TRBJ2-7; perhaps TRBD1 as D (6 bases). The CDR3 loop spans 14 amino acids. The V gene lost 10 bases and the J gene lost 0 bases, with 16 bases spanning the gap. Germline CDR1 is MNHNS and CDR2 is SASEGT.

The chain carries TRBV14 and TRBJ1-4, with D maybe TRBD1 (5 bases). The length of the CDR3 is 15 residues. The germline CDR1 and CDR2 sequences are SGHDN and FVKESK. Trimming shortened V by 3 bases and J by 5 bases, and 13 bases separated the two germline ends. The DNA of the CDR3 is TGTGCCAGCAGCCAGAAACAGGCATGGAATGAAAAACTGTTTTTT. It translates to CASSQKQAWNEKLFF. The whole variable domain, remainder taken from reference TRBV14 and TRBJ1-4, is EAGVTQFPSHSVIEKGQTVTLRCDPISGHDNLYWYRRVMGKEIKFLLHFVKESKQDESGMPNNRFLAERTGGTYSTLKVQPAELEDSGVYFCASSQKQAWNEKLFFGSGTQLSVL.

This CDR3 is CASSPSSGVRSNQPQHF. The CDR3 DNA is TGTGCCAGCTCACCCAGCTCAGGGGTAAGAAGCAATCAGCCCCAGCATTTT. V and J are TRBV18 and TRBJ1-5; possibly TRBD1 for D (6 bases). Trimming shortened V by 3 bases and J by 1 base, and 16 bases separated the two germline ends. The germline CDR1 and CDR2 sequences are KGHSH and LQKENI. The CDR3 consists of 17 residues.

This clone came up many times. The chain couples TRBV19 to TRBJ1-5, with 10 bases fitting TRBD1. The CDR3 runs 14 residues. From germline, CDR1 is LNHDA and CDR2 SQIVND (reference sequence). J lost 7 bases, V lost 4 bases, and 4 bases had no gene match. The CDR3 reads CASSTATGGQPQHF. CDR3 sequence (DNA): TGTGCCAGTAGTACAGCGACAGGGGGCCAGCCCCAGCATTTT.

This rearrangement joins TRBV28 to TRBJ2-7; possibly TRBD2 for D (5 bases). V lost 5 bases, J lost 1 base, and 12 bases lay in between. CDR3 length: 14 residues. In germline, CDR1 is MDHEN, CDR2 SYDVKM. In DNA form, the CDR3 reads TGTGCCAGCAGTCCCGGAGGCGAGTCCTACGAGCAGTACTTC. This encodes CASSPGGESYEQYF.

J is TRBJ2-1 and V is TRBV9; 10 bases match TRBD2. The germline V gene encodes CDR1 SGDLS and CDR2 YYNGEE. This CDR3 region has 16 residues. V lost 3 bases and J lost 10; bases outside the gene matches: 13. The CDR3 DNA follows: TGTGCCAGCAGCGCTTTTATGGCTAGCGGGGGCCGCGAGCAGTTCTTC. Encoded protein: CASSAFMASGGREQFF.